This note documents a single T cell receptor (beta chain) sequence. Which antigen it targets is not known. Base qualities are not at hand, and no much larger clone is one base apart. V and J lose 1 base and 4 bases, and a span of 11 bases separates them. The CDR3 measures 15 amino acids from cysteine to phenylalanine. Left in the record is the CDR3 DNA by itself, 45 bases read in frame from the first base. This entry comes from a study of blood T cells in healthy people across ages (dated by TCRdb to about 2015). With respect to the entire study: In model experiments, template switching captured roughly one uniquely barcoded TCR beta cDNA molecule for every two T cells. The donors were divided into four age groups: young (average around 16 years), middle-aged (about 40), aged (roughly 66) and long-lived (about 80). To track age-related changes in TCR beta repertoire diversity, the study relied on deep sequencing normalized with unique cDNA molecular identifiers. Two additional independent replicas of 1 million unique cDNA reads from the same blood draw were analyzed for two donors (one aged 18 to 30 and one aged 80 or older). Study-wide conclusions, independent of this receptor: Because the CMV infection status of the donors was unknown, age-related changes in expanded clonotypes may potentially have been confounded. Compared with the aged group, the long-lived group had more naive CD4+ T cells, fewer expanded clones and increased TCR diversity, a pattern suggesting age selection. Because profiling used bulk unsorted PBMCs, naive and antigen-experienced compartments could not be compared conclusively. Estimates of total diversity based on one million sequenced T cells were regarded as lower bounds and as underestimates. As age increased, observed TCR beta diversity per million T cells dropped in a roughly linear way, and a significant reduction was already evident by age 40. A strong correlation was found between observed TCR beta diversity and the percentage of naive T cells measured by flow cytometry.

The library came from 5' RACE. The sample was run on an Illumina HiSeq 2500. A second roughly 6 to 11 cycle PCR used a sample-barcoded 5' primer and a J-beta primer mix. A unique molecular identifier was introduced onto each TCR beta cDNA molecule by a template-switch 5' adaptor carrying 12 random nucleotides. At least 3 million CDR3-containing paired-end reads were obtained from each sample. All of the RNA was converted into first-strand cDNA using the Mint cDNA synthesis kit, with a TRBC-specific oligonucleotide serving as the primer. After uracil-DNA glycosylase treatment, a first 18-cycle PCR used universal primers M1SS and BC2_uni_R on all cDNA. The authors' pipeline ran thus. Each sample was normalized by randomly selecting 1 million high-quality reads, each carrying a distinct molecular identifier. Reads sharing molecular identifiers were discarded rather than binned into consensus sequences. MiTCR, set to a Q25 quality threshold and the strictest error-elimination algorithm, was used for CDR3 identification, clonotype clustering and error correction. Lower-bound total TCR beta diversity was estimated with a nonparametric unseen species model using Euler transformation. TCRdb's own reprocessing of the public reads used fastp at Q25 and MiXCR and kept productive beta chains. CDR3 protein sequences are deduplicated, and each keeps its most common genes and DNA. Here the V and J calls rest on TCRdb's processing, not on the authors' analysis. Present in this sample are almost 550,000 distinct CDR3 sequences, less than 25% of which were seen just once. Roughly 10% of the sample comes from the top ten.

The approximately 40 donors, aged about 6 to 95 years, were systemically healthy Caucasian individuals from Russia. Ten milliliters of peripheral blood were drawn from each donor into EDTA-treated Vacutainer tubes. PBMCs were isolated by Ficoll-Paque density-gradient centrifugation, with at least 6 million obtained per sample. Trizol reagent was used to extract total RNA from PBMCs, with at least 6 micrograms per sample. For every donor, flow cytometry on a PBMC aliquot measured the percentage of naive CD45RAhigh/CD27high T cells. This sample was shared with a second study, whose subject was T cells of mothers and their children. Reported in the second study: Donors were nine systemically healthy Caucasian individuals: three mothers and their six children. cDNA synthesis consumed the entire amount of extracted RNA, loaded at around 1.5 ug RNA in each 15 ul reaction. Sample barcodes and 2-4 random nucleotides were added via the M1S primer in the second PCR. Each mother yielded over 8 million TCR beta CDR3 reads and each child 3 million to 3.5 million reads. In both related and unrelated pairs, thymic selection shapes the output of TCR recombination in a similar way, with inherited differences having only a minor effect. Normalized repertoire overlap in related mother-child pairs was always slightly higher than in unrelated mother-child pairs, but the difference was never significant. No persistent microchimeric T cell clones were detected, at a sensitivity of 90 to 100 clones per million clonotypes. Deep NGS was used in the study to compare the TCR beta repertoires of mothers and children and to look for features that separate related mother-child pairs from unrelated individuals. The mean age was around 40 +/- 4 years for the mothers and about 10 +/- 4 years for the children. After adapter ligation with NEBNext reagents, the libraries were sequenced on Illumina HiSeq 2000 with 100+100 nt paired-end reads. To prevent cross-contamination, the mother and child libraries were prepared a month apart and were sequenced in separate runs. Each donor had between about 450,000 and 2,100,000 distinct TCR beta clonotypes identified. Naive TCR beta clonotypes were estimated from low-frequency clonotypes matched to each donor's FACS-determined naive share, without sorting.

This clonotype was obtained from a boy between 10 and 17 years old in good health. The rearranged chain carries TRBV12-3 or TRBV12-4 and TRBJ1-5; too little of a D gene remains to name it. The specimen was blood. CDR3 sequence: CASSLEDTPNQPQHF. The DNA is TGTGCCAGCAGTTTAGAAGACACTCCAAATCAGCCCCAGCATTTT.